This T cell receptor (beta chain) was captured in a study of blood T cell repertoires in COVID-19. This clone was counted once. Only in-frame clones appear in the TCRdb table, and some are missing; sequencing was by immunoSEQ multiplex PCR. The sample includes under 80,000 clones, 85% to 90% of them seen just once. Source material: peripheral blood. The receptor was isolated from a woman aged 80 or older with active COVID-19.

CDR3 region: CASSPTSGGIYNEQFF. CDR3 bases: TGTGCCAGCTCACCAACGAGTGGCGGAATCTACAATGAGCAGTTCTTC. V gene TRBV18 combines with J gene TRBJ2-1, with D unclear. The germline CDR1 and CDR2 sequences are KGHSH and LQKENI. V was pared by 2 bases and J by 3 bases, with 14 bases between. This CDR3 has 16 residues.